This section outlines one TCR beta chain sequence together with its context. The data belong to a study of blood T cell repertoires in COVID-19. About the study: Nucleic acid was either cDNA or gDNA, and it came from T cells, B-cell-depleted T cells, or PBMCs.

The repertoire was sequenced with immunoSEQ multiplex PCR; TCRdb's copy has only in-frame clones and lacks some. The table has approximately 340,000 clones, approximately 86% seen once. V dropped 6 bases and J dropped 5 bases, with 13 bases sitting between them. This CDR3 is 13 amino acids long. Per germline, CDR1 LNHNV and CDR2 YYDKDF (reference sequence). This TCR came from a man between 25 and 39 years old with COVID-19, enrolled during active disease. The chain combines TRBV15 with TRBJ1-1; D call uncertain. Sequencing was done on a sample of peripheral blood. The CDR3 nucleotides are TGTGCCACCAGTTTCGGCCCGGGGACTGAAGCTTTCTTT. It translates to CATSFGPGTEAFF.